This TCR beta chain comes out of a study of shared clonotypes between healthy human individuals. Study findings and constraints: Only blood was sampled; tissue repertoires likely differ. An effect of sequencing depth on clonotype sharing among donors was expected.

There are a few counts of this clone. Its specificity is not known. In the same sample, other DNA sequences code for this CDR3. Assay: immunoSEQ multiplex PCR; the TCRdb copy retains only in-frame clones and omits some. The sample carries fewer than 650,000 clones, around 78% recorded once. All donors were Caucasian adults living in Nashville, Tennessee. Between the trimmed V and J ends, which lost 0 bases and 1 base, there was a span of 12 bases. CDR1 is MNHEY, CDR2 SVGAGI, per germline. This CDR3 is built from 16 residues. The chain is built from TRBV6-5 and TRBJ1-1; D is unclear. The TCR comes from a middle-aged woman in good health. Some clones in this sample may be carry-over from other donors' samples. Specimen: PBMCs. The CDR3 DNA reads TGTGCCAGCAGTTACTCCTCCGGTGAGGCGAACACTGAAGCTTTCTTT. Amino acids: CASSYSSGEANTEAFF.